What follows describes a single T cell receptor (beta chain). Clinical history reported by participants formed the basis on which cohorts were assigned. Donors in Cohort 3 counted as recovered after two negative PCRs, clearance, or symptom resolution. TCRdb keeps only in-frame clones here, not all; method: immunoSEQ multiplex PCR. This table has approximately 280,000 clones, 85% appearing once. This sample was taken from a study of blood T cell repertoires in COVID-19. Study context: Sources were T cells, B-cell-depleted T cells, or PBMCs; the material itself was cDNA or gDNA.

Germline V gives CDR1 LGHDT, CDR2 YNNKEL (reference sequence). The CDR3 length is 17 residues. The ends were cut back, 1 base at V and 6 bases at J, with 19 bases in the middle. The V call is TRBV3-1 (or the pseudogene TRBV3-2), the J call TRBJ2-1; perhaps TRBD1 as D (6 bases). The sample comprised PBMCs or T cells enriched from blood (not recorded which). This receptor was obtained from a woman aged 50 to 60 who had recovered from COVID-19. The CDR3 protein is CASSQVVNLGAGNEQFF. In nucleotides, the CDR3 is TGTGCCAGCAGCCAAGTGGTAAATCTGGGGGCGGGCAATGAGCAGTTCTTC.